The text below deals with one T cell receptor (beta chain). This entry is derived from a study of OX40 agonist ivuxolimab in advanced cancers. Some clones are missing from TCRdb's copy, which holds only in-frame ones; the method was immunoSEQ multiplex PCR. The data hold around 55,000 clones, with under 85% observed a single time. CDR3 size: 14 residues. V shed 6 bases, J shed 10 bases, and the junction held 9 bases outside the gene matches. Germline-derived CDR1 and CDR2 are SGHDN and FVKESK. The chain couples TRBV14 to TRBJ1-6, with 7 nucleotides matching TRBD1. Sequenced here: CD4+ or CD8+ T cells sorted from blood, sampled in a trial of the OX40 agonist ivuxolimab. This receptor was identified in an adult with an advanced solid tumor such as melanoma, head and neck, liver or kidney cancer. CDR3 DNA sequence: TGTGCCAGCAGTCGACAGGGAGGGGGATCACCCCTCCACTTT. The encoded protein is CASSRQGGGSPLHF.